The next 21 T cell receptor beta chains were all read from a single sample in a study of shared T cell receptors in the human thymus. The method was immunoSEQ multiplex PCR; TCRdb's version includes in-frame clones alone and lacks a portion of them. The sample has more than 550,000 clones; 70% to 90% are singletons. These same data were also listed under a study on human thymus T cells.

Sample: thymocytes. The origin of the receptors is a girl under three years old with a congenital heart defect.

The DNA for the CDR3 is TGTGCCAGTAGTATCGTGGCTAGCAATGAGCAGTTCTTC. Translation: CASSIVASNEQFF. The gene calls are TRBV19 and TRBJ2-1; D call uncertain. Germline V gives CDR1 LNHDA, CDR2 SQIVND (reference sequence). With 3 bases removed from V and 6 bases from J, the gap between germline ends came to 9 bases. This CDR3 has 13 amino acids.

This chain links TRBV10-3 with TRBJ1-1; TRBD1 might be the D (6 bases). The germline V and J ends were trimmed by 6 bases and 1 base, with 12 bases remaining between them. This CDR3 has 14 residues. CDR1 ENHRY and CDR2 SYGVKD come from the germline V gene. The CDR3 region is CAIRPGTKNTEAFF. For the CDR3, the DNA is TGTGCCATCAGACCCGGGACAAAGAACACTGAAGCTTTCTTT.

The J gene is TRBJ1-2, the V gene TRBV4-1; 8 bases agree with TRBD1. The CDR3 sequence is 14 residues long. Germline values: CDR1 MGHRA, CDR2 YSYEKL. The J segment lost 5 bases and the V segment lost 2 bases, leaving 4 bases of the junction unmatched. The CDR3 sequence is CASSQRDRGYGYTF. CDR3 in DNA: TGCGCCAGCAGCCAACGAGACAGGGGTTATGGCTACACCTTC.

Notes on this clone: This specimen includes other DNA sequences encoding the same CDR3. V and J are TRBV5-1 and TRBJ1-2; D not certain. The CDR3 length is 12 residues. From germline, CDR1 is SGHRS and CDR2 YFSETQ. With 4 bases removed from V and 5 bases from J, the gap between germline ends came to 9 bases. The CDR3 DNA follows: TGCGCCAGCAGCCCAGACTCGTATGGCTACACCTTC. It translates to CASSPDSYGYTF.

This rearrangement joins TRBV5-1 to TRBJ2-5; D possibly corresponds to TRBD2 (5 bases). CDR1 and CDR2 from the germline V gene are SGHRS and YFSETQ. The germline V and J ends were trimmed by 4 bases and 2 bases, with 15 bases remaining between them. This CDR3 region has 15 residues. The CDR3 sequence is CASSPGGTNQETQYF. For the CDR3, the DNA is TGCGCCAGCAGCCCAGGAGGAACTAATCAAGAGACCCAGTACTTC.

The chain has TRBV6-1 and TRBJ2-5; 8 bases line up with TRBD2. V dropped 3 bases and J dropped 4; count of bases not matched to a gene: 10. This CDR3 has 16 residues. Germline CDR1 and CDR2: MNHNS and SASEGT. The CDR3 region is CASSDGLGLVRETQYF. For the CDR3, the DNA is TGTGCCAGCAGTGACGGCCTGGGACTAGTAAGAGAGACCCAGTACTTC.

The rearrangement links TRBV5-1 to TRBJ1-6; 11 bases map to TRBD1. Trimming took 5 bases from V and 9 from J; bases not matched to a gene: 4. This CDR3 is 14 amino acids long. Per germline, CDR1 SGHRS and CDR2 YFSETQ. CDR3 sequence (DNA): TGCGCCAGCAGGAGGGACAGGGGGAGTTCACCCCTCCACTTT. It encodes CASRRDRGSSPLHF.

The rearrangement links TRBV28 to TRBJ1-2, with a weak D call TRBD1 (6 bases). V lost 3 bases and J lost 8, with 16 bases in between. The CDR3 has 14 residues. Germline V gives CDR1 MDHEN, CDR2 SYDVKM. The DNA of the CDR3 is TGTGCCAGCAGTTTTGCTCGGGCAGGGGAGGGCTACACCTTC. This translates into CASSFARAGEGYTF.

The chain has TRBV5-1 and TRBJ2-5; TRBD1 is a possible D gene (6 bases). Per the germline V gene, CDR1 is SGHRS and CDR2 is YFSETQ. The CDR3 extends over 15 amino acids. V was trimmed by 0 bases and J by 4 bases, leaving 13 bases between them. As DNA, the CDR3 is TGCGCCAGCAGCTTGGATGTGACAGGAGGAGAGACCCAGTACTTC. Its translation is CASSLDVTGGETQYF.

As regards this clone: No conserved phenylalanine or tryptophan ends this CDR3, so it is likely a read error. V usage is TRBV28 and J usage is TRBJ2-7, with D perhaps TRBD2 (5 bases). There are 17 residues in the CDR3. The germline gives CDR1 MDHEN, CDR2 SYDVKM. V dropped 2 bases and J dropped 4 bases, with 21 bases sitting between them. The CDR3 DNA is TGTGCCAGCAGTTTACCCCCCCCGGGCGGAGGCATATACGAGCAGTACCTC. As protein: CASSLPPPGGGIYEQYL.

The genes are TRBV9 and TRBJ1-2; TRBD1 might be the D (6 bases). Germline V gene lookup returns CDR1 SGDLS and CDR2 YYNGEE. Trimming stripped 4 bases from V and 3 bases from J, with 16 bases between. The CDR3 covers 15 residues. Here the CDR3 reads CASSPVGDIYYGYTF. The CDR3 nucleotides are TGTGCCAGCAGCCCCGTCGGGGACATATACTATGGCTACACCTTC.

The rearrangement uses TRBV5-6 and TRBJ1-1; 8 bases agree with TRBD1. Trimming removed 1 base from V and 9 bases from J; junction bases left unmatched: 14. This CDR3 region has 16 residues. Germline loops: CDR1 SGHDT, CDR2 YYEEEE. CDR3 DNA sequence: TGTGCCAGCAGCTTGACGGCTGGTCCCAGGGGGCCTAAAGCTTTCTTT. It yields the protein CASSLTAGPRGPKAFF. Complete variable domain (other parts from reference TRBV5-6 and TRBJ1-1): DAGVTQSPTHLIKTRGQQVTLRCSPKSGHDTVSWYQQALGQGPQFIFQYYEEEERQRGNFPDRFSGHQFPNYSSELNVNALLLGDSALYLCASSLTAGPRGPKAFFGQGTRLTVV.

The chain employs TRBV5-1 and TRBJ1-2, with D possibly TRBD1 on 5 matching bases. Germline V lookup: CDR1 SGHRS, CDR2 YFSETQ. V lost 2 bases and J lost 13, with 21 bases in between. The CDR3 contains 14 residues. CDR3 loop: CASSFATTEGDSTF. As DNA, the CDR3 is TGCGCCAGCAGCTTTGCAACCACCGAAGGGGATTCCACCTTC.

The V call is TRBV4-3, the J call TRBJ2-5; 8 positions agree with TRBD2. Germline-derived CDR1 and CDR2 are LGHNA and YSLEER. The ends lost 0 bases at V and 6 bases at J; junction bases unmatched: 6. The CDR3 extends over 15 amino acids. The CDR3 protein is CASSQDRTSRQTQYF. DNA of the CDR3: TGCGCCAGCAGCCAAGATCGGACTAGCAGGCAGACCCAGTACTTC.

The rearrangement uses TRBV19 and TRBJ1-1; no reliable D call. The germline gives CDR1 LNHDA, CDR2 SQIVND (reference sequence). Trimming took off 8 bases at V and 7 bases at J, with 20 bases between the two ends. The CDR3 has 14 residues. Written as DNA, the CDR3 is TGTGCCAGTTGCCAGCAAATGGAGATCGGTGAAGCTTTCTTT. Protein product: CASCQQMEIGEAFF.

The gene calls are TRBV4-3 and TRBJ2-3; D is unclear. From germline, CDR1 is LGHNA and CDR2 YSLEER. Trimming left V 3 bases short and J 2 bases short, with 6 bases between. The CDR3 length is 13 residues. This chain's CDR3 is CASSQAVTDTQYF. The CDR3 DNA reads TGCGCCAGCAGCCAGGCAGTCACAGATACGCAGTATTTT.

The chain uses TRBV19 and TRBJ1-6, with D tentatively TRBD1 (5 bases). The CDR3 runs 12 residues. CDR1 is LNHDA, CDR2 SQIVND, per germline (reference sequence). V gave up 3 bases and J gave up 19 bases, with 16 bases separating them. The CDR3 DNA is TGTGCCAGTAGTATCCCCGGGACTCCACTTCACTTT. Encoded protein: CASSIPGTPLHF.

As regards this clone: Other DNA sequences of this sample code for an identical CDR3. The J gene is TRBJ1-2, the V gene TRBV20-1; 7 bases are shared with TRBD1. The germline V gene has CDR1 DFQATT and CDR2 SNEGSKA (reference sequence). V was clipped by 6 bases and J by 4 bases; unmatched bases: 2. This CDR3 region has 11 residues. The CDR3 here is CSARQGYGYTF. CDR3 nucleotide sequence: TGCAGTGCCAGACAGGGCTATGGCTACACCTTC.

The chain uses TRBV11-3 and TRBJ2-1; no clear D. CDR1 and CDR2 (germline): SGHNT, YENEEA. The CDR3 consists of 13 residues. Trimming removed 3 bases from V and 4 bases from J, with 7 bases in between. CDR3 nucleotide sequence: TGTGCCAGCAGCTTCGGAGTTTACAATGAGCAGTTCTTC. Encoded protein: CASSFGVYNEQFF.

This rearrangement joins TRBV7-9 to TRBJ2-7; 10 bases align to TRBD1. V dropped 0 bases and J dropped 3; count of bases not matched to a gene: 2. This CDR3 has 15 residues. Germline CDR1 reads SEHNR; CDR2 reads FQNEAQ (reference sequence). CDR3: CASSLAWTGGYEQYF. The CDR3 nucleotides are TGTGCCAGCAGCTTAGCTTGGACAGGGGGCTACGAGCAGTACTTC. The whole variable domain, remainder taken from reference TRBV7-9 and TRBJ2-7, is DTGVSQNPRHKITKRGQNVTFRCDPISEHNRLYWYRQTLGQGPEFLTYFQNEAQLEKSRLLSDRFSAERPKGSFSTLEIQRTEQGDSAMYLCASSLAWTGGYEQYFGPGTRLTVT.

The J gene is TRBJ1-2, the V gene TRBV4-1, with a tentative D call TRBD1 (6 bases). The V gene's germline CDR1 is MGHRA and CDR2 YSYEKL. CDR3 length: 16 residues. V was shortened by 4 bases and J by 1 base, with 16 bases between the two germline ends. The CDR3 coding sequence is TGCGCCAGCAGCCTCGACATACAGGGATTTAACTATGGCTACACCTTC. The encoded protein is CASSLDIQGFNYGYTF.